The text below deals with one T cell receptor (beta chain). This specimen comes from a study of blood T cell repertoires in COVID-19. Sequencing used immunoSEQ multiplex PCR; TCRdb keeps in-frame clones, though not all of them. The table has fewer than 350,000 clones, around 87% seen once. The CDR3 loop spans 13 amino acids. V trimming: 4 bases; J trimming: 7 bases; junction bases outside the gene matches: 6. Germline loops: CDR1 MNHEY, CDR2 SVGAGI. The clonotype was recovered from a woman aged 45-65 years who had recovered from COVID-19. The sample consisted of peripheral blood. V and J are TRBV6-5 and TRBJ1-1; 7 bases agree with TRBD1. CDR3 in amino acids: CASSFGTAVEAFF. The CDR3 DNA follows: TGTGCCAGCAGTTTCGGGACAGCCGTTGAAGCTTTCTTT.